The T cell receptor beta chain described here comes from a study of shared clonotypes between healthy human individuals (dated by TCRdb to the early 2020s). Study-wide context: The cohort included a few men and a couple of women between 18 and 49 years of age. Per donor, three plates each were used for CD4 naive and CD4 memory, two for CD8 naive, and one for CD8 memory. To estimate repertoire size and how much clonotype sharing occurs between individuals, the study deeply sequenced the blood TCR repertoires of several healthy adults. To increase sequencing depth and limit assay-specific biases, TCR repertoire library preparation and sequencing were carried out by different laboratories using diverse techniques. Leukapheresis yielded between about 0.9 and 10 billion PBMCs per donor.

V is pared back by 1 base and J by 1 base, with 5 bases lying between the germline termini. The CDR3 goes from the cysteine to the phenylalanine over 14 residues. The DNA shown is the 42-base CDR3, in frame from base 1. CDR1 and CDR2, per the germline V gene, are SGHTS and YDEGEE. The investigation overall reported the following: When several donors were compared, the shared fraction of clonotypes was around 5% for naive CD4, roughly 3.4% for naive CD8, 2% to 2.5% for memory CD4, and less than 0.5% for memory CD8. Pairwise subsampling indicated that sequencing depth was expected to affect the degree of clonotype sharing among donors. Only blood was sampled, and tissue TCR repertoires likely differ from those in blood. The genetic and exposure-history diversity represented was limited by the small number of donors. Rarefaction of sorted-subset datasets indicated incomplete sequencing despite the large sequencing depth. Clonotypes shared by all four sorted-subset donors showed higher generation probabilities than non-shared clonotypes. Naive subsets generally had larger estimated clonotype richness than memory subsets did.

For the CD8 naive samples, CD45RO-negative cells were positively selected for CCR7, yielding a CD45RA+CCR7+ population from which TemRA cells were excluded. The donors were healthy, HIV-negative adults with no recently reported acute infections or vaccinations. Every donor was a Caucasian adult residing in Nashville, Tennessee, USA. Blood was collected by leukapheresis, and PBMCs were isolated by Ficoll-Histopaque density gradient centrifugation and then cryopreserved in liquid nitrogen vapor phase. Purity and quantity of every magnetically sorted T cell population were checked by analytical flow cytometry. Genomic DNA was isolated from every sorted fraction and measured by UV absorbance on a Nanodrop 2000c. TCR CDR3 regions were amplified from genomic DNA by multiplex PCR using the deep immunoSEQ assay. For each cell subset, the extracted genomic DNA was distributed evenly across all wells of several immunoSEQ 96-well plates, and each plate served as one replicate. Each replicate PCR for sorted subsets received about 200 ng genomic DNA, equal to tens of thousands of T cell genomes. Purified libraries were measured with a Qubit 3.0 fluorometer, size-checked on a Bioanalyzer 2100, and measured again with the KAPA Library Quantification kit. Every immunoSEQ 96-well plate was sequenced on a separate single-read 150-cycle Illumina NextSeq 550 flow cell. Concerning the study's data processing: Because the immunoSEQ output held only junctional sequences and lacked quality scores, the filtering could not match the filtering applied to full-length reads. Sequences were annotated with PyIR, a Python wrapper for IgBLAST v1.9, using IMGT germline references to assign V/J genes and CDR3. Reads were removed for weak V/J assignments (E-value above 1e-6), missing CDR3, stop codons, out-of-frame junctions, or ambiguous translated residues. V3J clonotypes were defined by identical inferred V gene, J gene, and CDR3 amino acid sequence. Percentage overlap between repertoires was calculated by dividing the number of shared unique clonotypes by the size of the smaller repertoire. Richness of each repertoire was evaluated using RTK rarefaction, the Chao1 estimator, and Recon v2.1 estimates of unobserved clonotypes. OLGA was used to compute generation probabilities for all TCRbeta clonotypes that the gDNA method yielded from a handful of donors. As stored in TCRdb, this immuneACCESS dataset retains in-frame rearrangements with V and J assigned. A fraction of the clones does not appear; measured against another copy, unresolved V genes explain less than half of the discrepancy, and the remainder lacks a known reason. That table is the source of V, J and clone size, and D and trimming were worked out from the DNA. In all, the sample holds hundreds of thousands of clones, and about 91% of those were seen once. Roughly 24% of the sample is held by the ten biggest clonotypes.

This clone was recorded a few times. Its antigen remains unidentified. No base qualities exist here, and no much larger clone lies one base off it. The sequencing sample was made of naive CD8+ T cells sorted from blood. Reading the label with the study, this specimen's cell subset or site is: CD45RA+CCR7+. This sequence was found in a man aged 25-40 years in good health. The chain is encoded by TRBV5-8 joined to TRBJ2-2, with no reliable assignment of the D segment. The DNA sequence is given as TGTGCCAGCAGCTTGTGGGGGAACACCGGGGAGCTGTTTTTT. This gives the protein CASSLWGNTGELFF.